The sequence of this T cell receptor beta chain was determined in a study of monozygotic twins with cystic fibrosis. General study findings and limits: Clonality was generally low (median approximately 0.0088), higher in the most severe patients. Unrelated CF individuals shared fewer identical clonotypes than monozygotic CF twins. Co-twins had the most similar V usage for 13 of 16 pairs, J for 8.

This clone has just one count. What it recognizes is unknown. This table comes from immunoSEQ multiplex PCR, and its TCRdb copy is limited to in-frame clones, with some not included. Here the sample spans 30,000 to 35,000 clones, approximately 92% being singletons. V trimming: 2 bases; J trimming: 3 bases; junction bases outside the gene matches: 5. The V gene's germline CDR1 is SGDLS and CDR2 YYNGEE. The CDR3 consists of 16 residues. Sequencing used blood. The receptor was derived from a girl aged 2 to 9 with cystic fibrosis. V usage is TRBV9 and J usage is TRBJ2-2; 9 bases align to TRBD1. In nucleotides, the CDR3 is TGTGCCAGCAGCGTTACAGGGGGCGATTACACCGGGGAGCTGTTTTTT. Translation: CASSVTGGDYTGELFF.